The 31 T cell receptor beta chains given below trace back to one sample, sequenced in a study of blood T cells in healthy people across ages. A second PCR of 7 to 11 cycles used a sample-barcoded 5' primer and a J-beta primer mix. TCRdb reprocessed the 5' RACE reads via MiXCR and lists one record per CDR3 protein. This table has more than 650,000 distinct CDR3 sequences, about 24% appearing once. The sequenced material came from blood. The receptors were sampled from a man between 65 and 85 years old in good health.

The V call is TRBV21-1, the J call TRBJ2-4. TRBV21-1 is a recognized pseudogene. The CDR3 has 13 amino acids. The CDR3: CASSWAAKNIQYF. The CDR3 nucleotides are TGTGCCAGCAGCTGGGCAGCCAAAAACATTCAGTACTTC.

There are a few counts of this clonotype. This sequence joins TRBV4-3 and TRBJ2-3; D might be TRBD2 (5 bases). V was shortened by 0 bases and J by 0 bases, with 13 bases between the two germline ends. This CDR3 region has 17 residues. Looked up from germline, CDR1 is LGHNA and CDR2 is YSLEER. The CDR3 region has the DNA TGCGCCAGCAGCCAAGATCGAGGAGGCAGAAGCACAGATACGCAGTATTTT. Translated: CASSQDRGGRSTDTQYF.

This sequence joins TRBV12-3 or TRBV12-4 and TRBJ1-2; 9 nucleotides match TRBD1. There are 15 residues in the CDR3. The ends lost 6 bases at V and 6 bases at J; junction bases unmatched: 11. CDR3: CASRQTGTGRDGYTF. The CDR3, as DNA: TGTGCCAGCAGGCAAACCGGGACAGGGAGGGATGGCTACACCTTC.

This clonotype appeared a few times. The chain combines TRBV20-1 with TRBJ2-5; 8 positions match TRBD2. The CDR3 sequence is 16 residues long. V was clipped by 1 base and J by 1 base; unmatched bases: 8. Germline CDR1 and CDR2: DFQATT and SNEGSKA (reference sequence). The CDR3: CSARGTSRGSQETQYF. For the CDR3, the DNA is TGCAGTGCTAGAGGGACTAGCCGTGGTTCCCAAGAGACCCAGTACTTC.

A note on this clonotype: A much larger clone differs from this one at a single base, so this may be a read error. The rearrangement links TRBV30 to TRBJ1-3; D gene unclear. The CDR3 is 13 residues long. In germline, CDR1 is GTSNPN, CDR2 SVGIG (reference sequence). The CDR3 coding sequence is TGTGCCTGGAGTGACTTGGGTGGAAGCACCATATATTTT. This encodes CAWSDLGGSTIYF. Together with reference TRBV30 and TRBJ1-3, the CDR3 gives the full variable domain: SQTIHQWPATLVQPVGSPLSLECTVEGTSNPNLYWYRQAAGRGLQLLFYSVGIGQISSEVPQNLSASRPQDRQFILSSKKLLLSDSGFYLCAWSDLGGSTIYFGEGSWLTVV.

The V gene is TRBV6-1, the J gene TRBJ2-3; 7 bases align to TRBD2. The ends lost 6 bases at V and 2 bases at J; junction bases unmatched: 8. Per the germline V gene, CDR1 is MNHNS and CDR2 is SASEGT. This CDR3 has 15 residues. In DNA form, the CDR3 reads TGTGCCAGCAGGGTGGGGGGACTACTCACAGATACGCAGTATTTT. Translating gives CASRVGGLLTDTQYF.

This clonotype was found a few times. V and J are TRBV15 and TRBJ1-2; tentatively, D is TRBD1 (5 bases). Between the trimmed V and J ends, which lost 0 bases and 4 bases, there was a span of 18 bases. Germline CDR1 LNHNV, CDR2 YYDKDF (reference sequence). This CDR3 has 17 amino acids. CDR3 region: CATSRDGQGKGSYGYTF. Written as DNA, the CDR3 is TGTGCCACCAGCAGAGATGGCCAGGGAAAAGGATCCTATGGCTACACCTTC.

About this clonotype itself: Relative to the germline gene, one junction end is altered; a read error may explain this. The rearrangement links TRBV6-2 or TRBV6-3 to TRBJ2-3; the D gene is possibly TRBD1 (6 bases). Germline V gene data show CDR1 as MNHEY and CDR2 as SVGEGT. The CDR3 has 18 amino acids. The CDR3 spells CASSPDPNRVWGTVTQYF. For the CDR3, the DNA is TGTGCCAGCAGTCCTGACCCAAACAGGGTTTGGGGGACGGTGACCCAGTACTTT.

In this sample, this clonotype turned up many times. This chain links TRBV3-1 with TRBJ2-1; maybe TRBD2 (5 bases). Trimming pared 2 bases from V and 1 base from J, leaving 9 bases between. Germline CDR1 LGHDT, CDR2 YNNKEL (reference sequence). The CDR3 extends over 15 amino acids. The CDR3 reads CASSQPGKSYNEQFF. The CDR3 DNA reads TGTGCCAGCAGCCAACCCGGGAAATCCTACAATGAGCAGTTCTTC.

In its sample, this clonotype was seen a few times. This chain connects TRBV12-3 or TRBV12-4 to TRBJ1-1; TRBD1 aligns across 7 bases. The CDR3 extends over 13 amino acids. V was pared by 8 bases and J by 0 bases, with 3 bases of the junction left unmatched. CDR3: CASRGQLNTEAFF. The CDR3 nucleotides are TGTGCCAGCCGGGGACAGTTGAACACTGAAGCTTTCTTT.

The rearrangement joins TRBV20-1 to TRBJ1-5; TRBD1 matches at 8 bases. CDR3 length: 14 amino acids. V lost 6 bases, J lost 7 bases, and 11 bases stayed unmatched. Germline assignment: CDR1 DFQATT and CDR2 SNEGSKA (reference sequence). The CDR3 sequence is CSAEDREVGQPQHF. The CDR3 DNA reads TGCAGTGCGGAGGACAGGGAAGTAGGGCAGCCCCAGCATTTT.

The J gene is TRBJ1-5, the V gene TRBV15; possible D gene TRBD1, 5 bases. CDR1 is LNHNV and CDR2 is YYDKDF in the germline V gene (reference sequence). Between the trimmed V and J ends, which lost 6 bases and 4 bases, there was a span of 16 bases. The CDR3 covers 15 residues. CDR3 coding DNA: TGTGCCACCAGGAGGACCGGGGCGCGGAATCAGCCCCAGCATTTT. Residues: CATRRTGARNQPQHF.

This clonotype was found many times. The chain joins TRBV14 to TRBJ2-1; D is possibly TRBD2 (5 bases). This CDR3 contains 15 residues. Trimming pared 4 bases from V and 9 bases from J, leaving 19 bases between. From germline, CDR1 is SGHDN and CDR2 FVKESK. This chain's CDR3 is CASSPQTGVKGEQFF. CDR3 nucleotide sequence: TGTGCCAGCAGCCCACAGACCGGGGTCAAAGGTGAGCAGTTCTTC. The full variable domain, rest sourced from reference TRBV14 and TRBJ2-1, is EAGVTQFPSHSVIEKGQTVTLRCDPISGHDNLYWYRRVMGKEIKFLLHFVKESKQDESGMPNNRFLAERTGGTYSTLKVQPAELEDSGVYFCASSPQTGVKGEQFFGPGTRLTVL.

This sequence joins TRBV4-2 and TRBJ2-7; 13 positions match TRBD2. J was trimmed by 0 bases and V by 1 base; bases with no gene match: 3. The CDR3 length is 17 residues. Germline V gives CDR1 LGHNA, CDR2 YNFKEQ. The CDR3 region has the DNA TGTGCCAGCAGCCAAGGACTAGCGGGGGGCCTCTCCTACGAGCAGTACTTC. Encoded protein: CASSQGLAGGLSYEQYF.

The table lists this clonotype with a few counts. The chain is built from TRBV29-1 and TRBJ1-1; D gene uncertain. V lost 3 bases and J lost 4, with 12 bases in between. This CDR3 is built from 13 residues. Looked up from germline, CDR1 is SQVTM and CDR2 is ANQGSEA. The CDR3 DNA reads as TGCAGCGTTGAGCCGGGTTTGAGCACTGAAGCTTTCTTT. Amino acids: CSVEPGLSTEAFF.

Comments on this clonotype: This clone may be a read error of a much larger clone one base away. The CDR3 loop reads CSARGRLDTEAFF. In nucleotides, the CDR3 is TGCAGTGCTAGGGGCAGACTGGACACTGAAGCTTTCTTT. J is TRBJ1-1 and V is TRBV20-1; D not resolved. The CDR3 has 13 residues. CDR1 and CDR2 (germline): DFQATT, SNEGSKA (reference sequence). Trimming removed 3 bases at V and 3 bases at J, with 11 bases between.

This clonotype came up a few times. The chain joins TRBV12-3 or TRBV12-4 to TRBJ2-1; D assignment may be TRBD1 or TRBD2 (5 bases each). CDR3 length equals 14 residues. Between the trimmed V and J ends, which lost 3 bases and 6 bases, there was a span of 12 bases. Here the CDR3 DNA reads TGTGCCAGCAGTTTTGAGGGGAACGGCAATGAGCAGTTCTTC. Translating it yields CASSFEGNGNEQFF.

This clonotype has only a few counts. V gene TRBV29-1 combines with J gene TRBJ2-2; TRBD2 matches 7 bases. The CDR3 contains 15 residues. The J segment lost 4 bases and the V segment lost 6 bases, leaving 11 bases of the junction unmatched. Per the germline V gene, CDR1 is SQVTM and CDR2 is ANQGSEA. The CDR3 region is CSVQSAGAVTGELFF. The CDR3 DNA sequence: TGCAGCGTCCAGTCCGCGGGAGCGGTCACCGGGGAGCTGTTTTTT.

The chain couples TRBV9 to TRBJ2-7; 12 bases fit TRBD1. The V and J ends lost 0 bases and 1 base, in that order; junction bases with no gene match: 2. From germline, CDR1 is SGDLS and CDR2 YYNGEE. The CDR3 covers 16 residues. As DNA, the CDR3 is TGTGCCAGCAGCGTAGGGGGACAGGGGGCATCCTACGAGCAGTACTTC. As protein: CASSVGGQGASYEQYF.

The gene calls are TRBV29-1 and TRBJ2-4; the match to TRBD2 covers 13 bases. This CDR3 contains 16 residues. The V gene end was trimmed by 3 bases and the J gene end by 5 bases; junction bases not matched to a gene: 7. Germline V gene data show CDR1 as SQVTM and CDR2 as ANQGSEA. CDR3 in amino acids: CSVDGLAGALENIQYF. CDR3 DNA sequence: TGCAGCGTTGATGGACTAGCGGGAGCGCTCGAAAACATTCAGTACTTC.

This clonotype was counted between two and nine times. The CDR3 DNA is TGCAGTGCTAGGGACACTAGTGGGAAGACCCAGTACTTC. It yields the protein CSARDTSGKTQYF. V gene TRBV20-1 combines with J gene TRBJ2-5; perhaps D is TRBD1 or TRBD2 (5 bases each). This CDR3 has 13 residues. Trimming took 3 bases from V and 6 from J, leaving 14 bases between them. The germline V gene has CDR1 DFQATT and CDR2 SNEGSKA (reference sequence).

This chain connects TRBV5-1 to TRBJ2-1; 14 bases map to TRBD2. The CDR3 consists of 18 residues. Germline V gene sequence: CDR1 SGHRS, CDR2 YFSETQ. The V gene end was trimmed by 2 bases and the J gene end by 3 bases; junction bases not matched to a gene: 7. CDR3 loop: CASSFGLAGGKVYNEQFF. CDR3 nucleotides: TGCGCCAGCAGCTTCGGACTAGCGGGAGGAAAAGTCTACAATGAGCAGTTCTTC.

The chain employs TRBV11-2 and TRBJ1-2; 10 nucleotides align to TRBD1. This CDR3 spans 14 amino acids. Trimming removed 5 bases from V and 8 bases from J; junction bases left unmatched: 8. Germline V gene data show CDR1 as SGHAT and CDR2 as FQNNGV. The CDR3 bases are TGTGCCAGCAGCGAACCGGGACAGGGGTACGGCTACACCTTC. The encoded protein is CASSEPGQGYGYTF. The whole variable domain, filled in from reference TRBV11-2 and TRBJ1-2, reads EAGVAQSPRYKIIEKRQSVAFWCNPISGHATLYWYQQILGQGPKLLIQFQNNGVVDDSQLPKDRFSAERLKGVDSTLKIQPAKLEDSAVYLCASSEPGQGYGYTFGSGTRLTVV.

The chain employs TRBV2 and TRBJ1-5; maybe TRBD1 (6 bases). CDR3 length: 13 residues. Trimming shortened V by 7 bases and J by 5 bases, and 12 bases separated the two germline ends. Per germline, CDR1 SNHLY and CDR2 FYNNEI. For the CDR3, the DNA is TGTGCCAGCAAGCAGGGGCCCGATCAGCCCCAGCATTTT. It is translated as CASKQGPDQPQHF.

V usage is TRBV3-1 and J usage is TRBJ1-2, with D perhaps matching TRBD1 (5 bases). Germline V gives CDR1 LGHDT, CDR2 YNNKEL (reference sequence). The CDR3 has 13 amino acids. Trimming removed 7 bases at V and 8 bases at J, with 17 bases between. The chain's CDR3 is CASTGTGRRGYTF. CDR3 nucleotide sequence: TGTGCCAGCACAGGTACAGGTCGGCGGGGCTACACCTTC.

This clonotype was recorded a few times. The chain recombines TRBV27 with TRBJ1-1, with 9 bases identical to TRBD1. The CDR3 has 13 residues. Trimming cost V 8 bases and J 4 bases; bases outside gene matches: 5. Germline CDR1 and CDR2: MNHEY and SMNVEV (reference sequence). The CDR3 protein is CASQGTGITEAFF. The DNA of the CDR3 is TGTGCCAGCCAAGGGACAGGGATCACTGAAGCTTTCTTT.

This chain links TRBV20-1 with TRBJ2-5; TRBD2 agrees at 15 bases. Matching the DNA end better, TRBJ2-1 makes the J call doubtful. CDR1 is DFQATT, CDR2 SNEGSKA, per germline (reference sequence). This CDR3 has 14 amino acids. The DNA of the CDR3 is TGCAGTGCTAGAGAAGGACTAGCGGGGGGGGAGCAGTTCTTC. Translation gives CSAREGLAGGEQFF.

The chain uses TRBV28 and TRBJ2-5, with unresolved D. The J call may be faulty, since TRBJ2-7 better matches the DNA end. Germline V lookup: CDR1 MDHEN, CDR2 SYDVKM. CDR3 length: 13 amino acids. The CDR3 coding sequence is TGTGCCAGCAGTTTTAGGAACTCCTACGAGCAGTACTTC. This translates into CASSFRNSYEQYF.

Ten or more counts support this clonotype. This sequence joins TRBV27 and TRBJ1-5; D is unclear. The V end was cut by 5 bases, the J end by 2 bases, with 10 bases between. Germline V gene lookup returns CDR1 MNHEY and CDR2 SMNVEV (reference sequence). The CDR3 extends over 14 amino acids. The CDR3 bases are TGTGCCAGCAGTATAAAATCGGGCAATCAGCCCCAGCATTTT. Protein product: CASSIKSGNQPQHF.

The chain combines TRBV20-1 with TRBJ2-5, with no clear D. Trimming pared 1 base from V and 1 base from J, leaving 7 bases between. The CDR3 length is 13 residues. In germline, CDR1 is DFQATT, CDR2 SNEGSKA (reference sequence). Written as DNA, the CDR3 is TGCAGTGCTAGAGGGTGGGGCCAAGAGACCCAGTACTTC. The encoded protein is CSARGWGQETQYF.

This clonotype was picked up a small number of times. This chain uses TRBV29-1 with TRBJ2-5; 10 nucleotides match TRBD1. The CDR3 is made up of 15 amino acids. Per germline, CDR1 SQVTM and CDR2 ANQGSEA. V lost 6 bases to trimming and J lost 5 bases; unmatched junction nucleotides: 12. The CDR3 here is CSVGTGEGVWETQYF. CDR3 nucleotides: TGCAGCGTGGGGACAGGGGAGGGGGTATGGGAGACCCAGTACTTC.